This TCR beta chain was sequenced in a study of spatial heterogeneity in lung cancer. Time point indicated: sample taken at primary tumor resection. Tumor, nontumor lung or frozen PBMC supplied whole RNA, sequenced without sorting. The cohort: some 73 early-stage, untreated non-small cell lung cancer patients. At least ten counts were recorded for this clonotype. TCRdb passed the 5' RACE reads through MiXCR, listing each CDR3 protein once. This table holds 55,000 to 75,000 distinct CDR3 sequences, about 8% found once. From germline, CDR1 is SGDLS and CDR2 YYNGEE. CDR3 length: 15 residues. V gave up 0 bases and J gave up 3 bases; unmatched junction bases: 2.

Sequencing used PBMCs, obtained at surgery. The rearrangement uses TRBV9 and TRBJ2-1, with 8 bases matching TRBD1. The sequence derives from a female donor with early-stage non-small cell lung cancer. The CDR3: CASSVGDRGYNEQFF. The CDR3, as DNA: TGTGCCAGCAGCGTAGGAGACAGGGGCTACAATGAGCAGTTCTTC. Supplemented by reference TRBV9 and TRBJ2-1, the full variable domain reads DSGVTQTPKHLITATGQRVTLRCSPRSGDLSVYWYQQSLDQGLQFLIQYYNGEERAKGNILERFSAQQFPDLHSELNLSSLELGDSALYFCASSVGDRGYNEQFFGPGTRLTVL.